These T cell receptor beta chains were read from a single sample in a study of cytomegalovirus exposure and HLA in healthy donors. Only in-frame clones appear in the TCRdb table, and some are missing; sequencing was by immunoSEQ multiplex PCR. The table includes 100,000 to 150,000 clones, roughly three quarters detected once. The sample was PBMCs. The receptor source for this set is a young woman in good health and CMV-seronegative. Both conserved end residues are part of each CDR3. D genes are given only for firm matches. The listing skips clone size in some rows; elsewhere it reads once, few, many or a size class.

j_gene,d_gene,abundance,v_gene,CDR3nt,CDR3aa
TRBJ2-7,TRBD1,once,TRBV7-8,TGTGCCAGCAGCCGCCAGGGGGCCTCCTACGAGCAGTACTTC,CASSRQGASYEQYF
TRBJ2-6,.,.,TRBV7-8,TGTGCCAGCAGCTTACCAGGCCCCCCCGGGGCCAACGTCCTGACTTTC,CASSLPGPPGANVLTF
TRBJ1-1,.,.,TRBV18,TGTGCCAGCTCACCAAACGCAGGGTGGGAAGCTTTCTTT,CASSPNAGWEAFF
TRBJ2-2,.,.,TRBV2,TGTGCCAGCAGTGTAACTGAGATCACCGGGGAGCTGTTTTTT,CASSVTEITGELFF
TRBJ1-1,.,.,TRBV7-2,TGTGCTTGCCCGGGTGCGTCTGAAGCTTTCTTT,CACPGASEAFF
TRBJ2-2,.,.,TRBV11-1,TGTGCCAGCAGCTCCAGGACACAGAACACCGGGGAGCTGTTTTTT,CASSSRTQNTGELFF
TRBJ2-3,.,.,TRBV5-4,TGTGCCAGCAGCCCGCGGGCAGATACGCAGTATTTT,CASSPRADTQYF
TRBJ2-1,TRBD1,.,TRBV7-3,TGTGCCAGCAGTTTTGGACAGGGGGCTGGCAATGAGCAGTTCTTC,CASSFGQGAGNEQFF
TRBJ1-2,.,.,TRBV7-7,TGTGCTAGCCGGAGGGAAGGCTACACCTTC,CASRREGYTF
TRBJ2-1,TRBD1,.,TRBV5-5,TGTGCCAGCAGCCCCGCCGGGACAGGAGACGAGCAGTTCTTC,CASSPAGTGDEQFF
TRBJ2-7,TRBD2,.,TRBV5-1,TGCGCCAGCAGCTCCGAGACTAGCGGGAGCTCGTACGAGCAGTACTTC,CASSSETSGSSYEQYF
TRBJ1-5,TRBD1,.,TRBV5-8,TGTGCCAGCAGCCAATCCTGGACAGGGGATGGAAGCAATCAGCCCCAGCATTTT,CASSQSWTGDGSNQPQHF
TRBJ2-1,TRBD2,.,TRBV4-1,TGCGCCAGCAGCGAGCGACTAGCGGCCCATAATGAGCAGTTCTTC,CASSERLAAHNEQFF
TRBJ1-1,TRBD1,.,TRBV30,TGTGCCTGGGGGACAGGGCCTATGAACACTGAAGCTTTCTTT,CAWGTGPMNTEAFF
TRBJ2-2,TRBD1,.,TRBV9,TGTGCCAGCAGCCCCCGGACAGGGTTGACCGGGGAGCTGTTTTTT,CASSPRTGLTGELFF
TRBJ2-7,TRBD2,.,TRBV7-6,TGTGCCAGCAGCGCAACAGCGGGAGCCGGCTCCTACTACGAGCAGTACTTC,CASSATAGAGSYYEQYF
TRBJ2-5,.,.,TRBV4-2,TGTGCCAGCAGCCAAGATCTCGACTGGGAGACCCAGTACTTC,CASSQDLDWETQYF
TRBJ2-5,.,.,TRBV5-1,TGCGCCAGCAGCCGGGACTTACAAGAGACCCAGTACTTC,CASSRDLQETQYF
TRBJ1-1,.,.,TRBV13,TGTGCCAGCAGCCCCTCCTTCGGGTACACTGAAGCTTTCTTT,CASSPSFGYTEAFF
TRBJ2-6,.,.,TRBV18,TGTGCCAGCTCACCACTCCAGGGCTCTGGGGCCAACGTCCTGACTTTC,CASSPLQGSGANVLTF
TRBJ1-1,.,.,TRBV7-2,TGTGCCAGCAGCTTCCAGGGAAGAATTACTGAAGCTTTCTTT,CASSFQGRITEAFF
TRBJ1-2,.,.,TRBV7-2,TGTGCCAGCAGCTTAACCCCGGGACTGCGCTATGGCTACACCTTC,CASSLTPGLRYGYTF
TRBJ1-4,TRBD1,few,TRBV4-3,TGCGCCAGCAGCCAAGACTGGGACAGGGGGCCGTCTAATGAAAAACTGTTTTTT,CASSQDWDRGPSNEKLFF
TRBJ2-3,TRBD2,.,TRBV10-2,TGCGCCAGCAGTGAGTCCATCTTGGAGGGACTAGGGGAAGATACGCAGTATTTT,CASSESILEGLGEDTQYF
TRBJ2-5,.,.,TRBV9,TGTGCCAGCAGCGTAGGGCAGGGCTTGGAGACCCAGTACTTC,CASSVGQGLETQYF
TRBJ1-1,.,.,TRBV30,TGTGCCTGGAGTGTTGGGGGGGGTTGGGTAGGAGCTTTCTTT,CAWSVGGGWVGAFF
TRBJ1-2,TRBD1,.,TRBV6-1,TGTGCCAGCAGTGCCCGACAGGGGGCGGAGGGCTACACCTTC,CASSARQGAEGYTF
TRBJ2-2,.,.,TRBV7-9,TGTGCCAGCAGCCCGGGACTCAACACCGGGGAGCTGTTTTTT,CASSPGLNTGELFF
TRBJ2-7,TRBD1,once,TRBV7-9,TGTGCCAGCAGCTTAGCGCTGGCAGGGGGCGGCGAGCAGTACTTC,CASSLALAGGGEQYF
TRBJ1-6,.,.,TRBV30,TGTGCCTGGAGTGGGGGAGGGAATTCACCCCTCCACTTT,CAWSGGGNSPLHF
TRBJ2-1,.,.,TRBV6-1,TGTGCCAGCAGTGAATGGCAGGTAGATGAGCAGTTCTTC,CASSEWQVDEQFF
TRBJ2-2,.,.,TRBV6-1,TGTGCCAGCAGTGAAAGCGCTGACACCGGGGAGCTGTTTTTT,CASSESADTGELFF
TRBJ1-2,.,once,TRBV30,TGTGCCTGGAGTGTAGCCCGGGTTGTAGCCTTC,CAWSVARVVAF
TRBJ1-1,.,.,TRBV9,TGTGCCAGCAGCGATGGACAGCCGAACACTGAAGCTTTCTTT,CASSDGQPNTEAFF
TRBJ1-2,.,.,TRBV18,TGTGCCAGCTCAAGCCAAGCCGCCAGGATAGACTATGGCTACACCTTC,CASSSQAARIDYGYTF
TRBJ2-1,TRBD2,.,TRBV7-9,TGTGCCAGCAGCTTATTTAGCGGGGGTCTCACTAATGAGCAGTTCTTC,CASSLFSGGLTNEQFF
TRBJ2-1,TRBD2,few,TRBV11-2,TGTGCCAGCAGCCCCCCTAAACTAGCGGGAGGGCCCAATGAGCAGTTCTTC,CASSPPKLAGGPNEQFF
TRBJ1-1,.,.,TRBV25-1,TGTGCCAGCAGTTCCCCCCGCCAGGGGTTGAACACTGAAGCTTTCTTT,CASSSPRQGLNTEAFF
TRBJ2-5,.,.,TRBV6-1,TGTGCCAGCAGTGTTTCGGGAGAGACCCAGTACTTC,CASSVSGETQYF
TRBJ1-2,.,once,TRBV7-3,TGTGCCAGCAGCGAGGGGGGGCGAGGCGGCTACACCTTC,CASSEGGRGGYTF